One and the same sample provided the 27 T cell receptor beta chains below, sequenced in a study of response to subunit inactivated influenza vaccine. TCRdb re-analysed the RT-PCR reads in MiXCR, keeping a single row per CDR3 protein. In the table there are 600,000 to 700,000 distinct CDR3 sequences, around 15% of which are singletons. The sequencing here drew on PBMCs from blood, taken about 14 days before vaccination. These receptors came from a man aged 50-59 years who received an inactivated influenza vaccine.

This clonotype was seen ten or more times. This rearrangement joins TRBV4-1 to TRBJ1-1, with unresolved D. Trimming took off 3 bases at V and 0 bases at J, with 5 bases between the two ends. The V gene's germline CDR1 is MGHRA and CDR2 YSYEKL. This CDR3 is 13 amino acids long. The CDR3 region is CASSHRVNTEAFF. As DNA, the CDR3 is TGCGCCAGCAGCCATAGGGTGAACACTGAAGCTTTCTTT.

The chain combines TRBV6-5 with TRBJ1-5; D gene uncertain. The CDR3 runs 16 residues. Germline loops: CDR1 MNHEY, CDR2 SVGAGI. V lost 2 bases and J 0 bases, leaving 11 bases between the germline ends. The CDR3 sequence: CASSYLQRPSNQPQHF. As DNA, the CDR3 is TGTGCCAGCAGTTACCTCCAGAGGCCTAGCAATCAGCCCCAGCATTTT.

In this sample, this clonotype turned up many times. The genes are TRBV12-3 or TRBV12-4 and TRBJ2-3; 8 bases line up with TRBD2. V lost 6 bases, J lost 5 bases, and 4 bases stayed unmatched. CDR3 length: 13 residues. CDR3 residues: CASSFGGGDTQYF. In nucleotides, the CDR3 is TGTGCCAGCAGCTTCGGGGGGGGAGATACGCAGTATTTT.

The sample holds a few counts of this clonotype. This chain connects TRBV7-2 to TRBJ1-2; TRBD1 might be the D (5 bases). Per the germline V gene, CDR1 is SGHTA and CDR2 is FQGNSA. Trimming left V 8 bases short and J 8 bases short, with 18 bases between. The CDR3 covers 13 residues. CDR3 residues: CASRIRAGLGYTF. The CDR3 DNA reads TGTGCCAGCCGGATACGGGCAGGGCTCGGCTACACCTTC.

CDR3 amino acids: CSVERGLTGGTEAFF. In DNA, the CDR3 is TGCAGCGTTGAAAGGGGACTGACAGGGGGCACTGAAGCTTTCTTT. V is TRBV29-1 and J is TRBJ1-1, with 9 bases aligning to TRBD1. Germline V gene sequence: CDR1 SQVTM, CDR2 ANQGSEA. The CDR3 extends over 15 amino acids. The V and J ends lost 2 bases and 4 bases, in that order; junction bases with no gene match: 8.

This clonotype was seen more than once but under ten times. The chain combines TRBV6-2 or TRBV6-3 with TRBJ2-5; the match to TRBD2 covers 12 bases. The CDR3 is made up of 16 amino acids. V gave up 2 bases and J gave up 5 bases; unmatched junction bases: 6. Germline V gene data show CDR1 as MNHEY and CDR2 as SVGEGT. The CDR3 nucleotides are TGTGCCAGCAGTTACGCCGGGACTAGCGGGTGGGAGACCCAGTACTTC. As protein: CASSYAGTSGWETQYF.

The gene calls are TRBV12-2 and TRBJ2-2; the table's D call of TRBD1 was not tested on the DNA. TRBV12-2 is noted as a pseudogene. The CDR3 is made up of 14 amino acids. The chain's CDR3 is CASRSDRVAGELFF. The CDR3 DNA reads TGTGCAAGTCGCTCGGACAGGGTGGCCGGGGAGCTGTTTTTT.

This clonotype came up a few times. The CDR3 DNA is TGTGCCAGCAGCTTAGGAGGAGGTAGCGTCTACGAGCAGTACTTC. It specifies CASSLGGGSVYEQYF. The rearrangement links TRBV7-2 to TRBJ2-7; TRBD2 is a possible D gene (5 bases). There are 15 residues in the CDR3. V shed 1 base and J shed 3 bases, with 13 bases lying between them. Per the germline V gene, CDR1 is SGHTA and CDR2 is FQGNSA.

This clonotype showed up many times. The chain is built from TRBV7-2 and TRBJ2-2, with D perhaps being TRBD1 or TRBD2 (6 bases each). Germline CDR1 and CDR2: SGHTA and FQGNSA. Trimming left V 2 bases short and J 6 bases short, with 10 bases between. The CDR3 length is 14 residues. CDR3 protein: CASSLNGGPGELFF. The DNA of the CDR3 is TGTGCCAGCAGCTTAAATGGGGGGCCCGGGGAGCTGTTTTTT.

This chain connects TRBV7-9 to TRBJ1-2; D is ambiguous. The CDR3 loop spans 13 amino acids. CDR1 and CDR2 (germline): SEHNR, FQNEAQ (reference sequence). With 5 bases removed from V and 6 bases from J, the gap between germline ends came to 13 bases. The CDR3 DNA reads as TGTGCCAGCAGCCCCTGGTCTCTAGATGGCTACACCTTC. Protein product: CASSPWSLDGYTF.

CDR3 nucleotide sequence: TGCGCCAGCAGCCAAGATTTCCCAGGGGGTTCACACTCCACTGAAGCTTTCTTT. Amino acids: CASSQDFPGGSHSTEAFF. J is TRBJ1-1 and V is TRBV4-3; 7 nucleotides agree with TRBD1. The V and J ends lost 0 bases and 4 bases, in that order; junction bases with no gene match: 14. CDR1 is LGHNA, CDR2 YSLEER, per germline. This CDR3 has 18 residues.

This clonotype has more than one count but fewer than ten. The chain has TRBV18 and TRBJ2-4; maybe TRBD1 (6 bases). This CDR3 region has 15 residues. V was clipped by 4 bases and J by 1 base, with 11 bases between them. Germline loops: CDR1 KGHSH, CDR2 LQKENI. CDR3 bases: TGTGCCAGCTCACGAGGGACATTCGCCAAAAACATTCAGTACTTC. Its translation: CASSRGTFAKNIQYF.

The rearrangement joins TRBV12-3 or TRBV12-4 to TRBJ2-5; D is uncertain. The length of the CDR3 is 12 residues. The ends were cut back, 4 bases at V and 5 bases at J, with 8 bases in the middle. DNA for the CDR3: TGTGCCAGCAGTTGGGTTATGGAGACCCAGTACTTC. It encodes CASSWVMETQYF.

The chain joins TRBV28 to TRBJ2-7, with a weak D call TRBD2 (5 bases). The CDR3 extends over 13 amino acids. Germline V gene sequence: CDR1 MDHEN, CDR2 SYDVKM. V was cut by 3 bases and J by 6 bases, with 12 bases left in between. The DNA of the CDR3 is TGTGCCAGCAGTTTGCGAGGGTTTCTCGAGCAGTACTTC. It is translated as CASSLRGFLEQYF.

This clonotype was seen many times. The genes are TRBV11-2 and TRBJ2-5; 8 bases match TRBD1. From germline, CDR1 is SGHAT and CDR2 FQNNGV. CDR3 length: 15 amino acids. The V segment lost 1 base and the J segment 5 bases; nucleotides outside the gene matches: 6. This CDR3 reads CASSLVWQGAETQYF. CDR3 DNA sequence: TGTGCCAGCAGCTTAGTTTGGCAGGGGGCTGAGACCCAGTACTTC.

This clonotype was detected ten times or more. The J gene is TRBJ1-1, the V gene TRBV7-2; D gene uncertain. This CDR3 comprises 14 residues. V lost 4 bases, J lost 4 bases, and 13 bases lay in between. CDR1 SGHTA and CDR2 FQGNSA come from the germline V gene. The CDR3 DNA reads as TGTGCCAGCAGCTCCCATCGCAGGAGCACTGAAGCTTTCTTT. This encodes CASSSHRRSTEAFF. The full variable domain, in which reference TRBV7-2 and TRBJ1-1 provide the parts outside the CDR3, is GAGVSQSPSNKVTEKGKDVELRCDPISGHTALYWYRQSLGQGLEFLIYFQGNSAPDKSGLPSDRFSAERTGGSVSTLTIQRTQQEDSAVYLCASSSHRRSTEAFFGQGTRLTVV.

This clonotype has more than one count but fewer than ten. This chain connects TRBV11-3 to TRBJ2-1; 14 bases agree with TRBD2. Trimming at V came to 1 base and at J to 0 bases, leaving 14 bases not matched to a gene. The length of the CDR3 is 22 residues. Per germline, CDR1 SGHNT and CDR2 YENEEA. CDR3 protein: CASSLVGLAGGPLSDSYNEQFF. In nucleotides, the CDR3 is TGTGCCAGCAGCTTAGTAGGACTAGCGGGAGGCCCCCTTTCCGACTCCTACAATGAGCAGTTCTTC.

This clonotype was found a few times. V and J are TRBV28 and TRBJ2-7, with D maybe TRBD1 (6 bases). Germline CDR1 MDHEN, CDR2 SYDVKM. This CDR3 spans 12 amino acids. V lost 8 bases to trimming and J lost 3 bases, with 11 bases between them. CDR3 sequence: CASGRRGYEQYF. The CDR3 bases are TGTGCCAGCGGCCGCAGGGGCTACGAGCAGTACTTC.

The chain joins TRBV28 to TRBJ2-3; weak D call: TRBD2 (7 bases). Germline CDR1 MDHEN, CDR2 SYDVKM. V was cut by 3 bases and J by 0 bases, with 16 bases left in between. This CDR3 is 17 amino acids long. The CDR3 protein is CASSFWRGTPSTDTQYF. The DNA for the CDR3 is TGTGCCAGCAGTTTCTGGCGGGGGACACCTAGCACAGATACGCAGTATTTT.

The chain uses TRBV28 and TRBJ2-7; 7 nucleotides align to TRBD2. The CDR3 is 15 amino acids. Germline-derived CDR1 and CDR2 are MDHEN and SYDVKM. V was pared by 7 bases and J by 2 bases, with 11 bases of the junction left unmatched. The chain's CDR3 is CASTRGGLGTYEQYF. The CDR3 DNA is TGTGCCAGCACCCGGGGCGGACTAGGAACCTACGAGCAGTACTTC. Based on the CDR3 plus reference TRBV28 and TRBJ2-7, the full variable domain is DVKVTQSSRYLVKRTGEKVFLECVQDMDHENMFWYRQDPGLGLRLIYFSYDVKMKEKGDIPEGYSVSREKKERFSLILESASTNQTSMYLCASTRGGLGTYEQYFGPGTRLTVT.

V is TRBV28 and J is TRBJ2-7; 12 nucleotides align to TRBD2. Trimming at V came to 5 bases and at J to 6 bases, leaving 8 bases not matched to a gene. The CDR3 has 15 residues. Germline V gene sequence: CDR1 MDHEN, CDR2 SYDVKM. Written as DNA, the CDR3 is TGTGCCAGCAGTACCCCTAGCGGGAGGGCCTCCGAGCAGTACTTC. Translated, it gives CASSTPSGRASEQYF.

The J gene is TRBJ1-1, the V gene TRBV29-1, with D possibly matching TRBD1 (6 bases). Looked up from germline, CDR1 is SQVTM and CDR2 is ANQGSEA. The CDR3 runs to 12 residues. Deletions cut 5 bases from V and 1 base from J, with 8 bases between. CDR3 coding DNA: TGCAGCGTTCGGGGACAGAACACTGAAGCTTTCTTT. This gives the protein CSVRGQNTEAFF.

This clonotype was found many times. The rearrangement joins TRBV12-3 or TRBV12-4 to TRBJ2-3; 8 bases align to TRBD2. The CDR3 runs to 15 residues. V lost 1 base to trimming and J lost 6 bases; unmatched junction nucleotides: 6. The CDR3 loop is CASSLGGGKFDTQYF. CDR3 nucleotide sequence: TGTGCCAGCAGTTTAGGCGGGGGGAAGTTCGATACGCAGTATTTT.

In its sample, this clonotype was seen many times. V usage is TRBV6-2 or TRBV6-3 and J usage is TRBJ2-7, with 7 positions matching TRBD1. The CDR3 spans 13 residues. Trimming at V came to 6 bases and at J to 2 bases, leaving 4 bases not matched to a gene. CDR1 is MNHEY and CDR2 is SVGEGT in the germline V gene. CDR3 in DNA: TGTGCCAGCAGCGGGACAGTGACCTACGAGCAGTACTTC. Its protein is CASSGTVTYEQYF.

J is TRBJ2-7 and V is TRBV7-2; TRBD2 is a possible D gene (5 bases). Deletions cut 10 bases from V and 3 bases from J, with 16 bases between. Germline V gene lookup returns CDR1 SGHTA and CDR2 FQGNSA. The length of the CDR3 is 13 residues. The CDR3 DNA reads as TGTGCCACCGCGGGTCGTGCGGACTACGAGCAGTACTTC. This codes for CATAGRADYEQYF.

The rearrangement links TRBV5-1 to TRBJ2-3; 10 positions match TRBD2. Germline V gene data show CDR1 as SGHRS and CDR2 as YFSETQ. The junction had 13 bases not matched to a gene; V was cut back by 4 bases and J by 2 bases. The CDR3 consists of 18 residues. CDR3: CASSPTSSGGWPTDTQYF. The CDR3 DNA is TGCGCCAGCAGCCCTACCTCTAGCGGGGGTTGGCCCACAGATACGCAGTATTTT.

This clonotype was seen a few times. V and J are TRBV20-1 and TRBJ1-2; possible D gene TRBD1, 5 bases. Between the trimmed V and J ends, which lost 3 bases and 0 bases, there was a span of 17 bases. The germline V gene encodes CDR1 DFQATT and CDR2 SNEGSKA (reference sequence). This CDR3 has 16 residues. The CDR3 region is CSARGRDPITNYGYTF. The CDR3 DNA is TGCAGTGCTAGGGGGCGGGACCCCATTACTAACTATGGCTACACCTTC.